These 9 T cell receptor beta chains were all obtained from the same sample, sequenced in a study of T cells in Graves' hyperthyroidism and ophthalmopathy. RNA transcripts gave rise to amplified TCR beta CDR3 regions. The HTBI primer set was used in a first-round RT-PCR of the TCR CDR3. One entry per CDR3 protein results from TCRdb running MiXCR on the multiplex PCR reads. The sample lists around 540,000 distinct CDR3 sequences; roughly 46% were seen once. Sequencing was done on a sample of peripheral blood or thyroid tissue (not recorded which). The receptors stem from a woman between 18 and 29 years old with Graves' hyperthyroidism.

Only a few counts were recorded for this clonotype. The genes are TRBV19 and TRBJ2-5, with D perhaps being TRBD1 or TRBD2 (5 bases each). Trimming removed 10 bases at V and 8 bases at J, with 17 bases between. The CDR3 has 12 residues. Looked up from germline, CDR1 is LNHDA and CDR2 is SQIVND (reference sequence). This CDR3 reads CATSGPTSTQYF. The CDR3 region has the DNA TGTGCCACCTCGGGGCCGACGTCTACCCAGTACTTC.

The chain uses TRBV19 and TRBJ1-5, with a tentative D call TRBD1 (5 bases). The germline V gene encodes CDR1 LNHDA and CDR2 SQIVND (reference sequence). V was shortened by 7 bases and J by 1 base, with 11 bases between the two germline ends. This CDR3 region has 14 residues. The CDR3 sequence is CASIDAGSNQPQHF. The CDR3 DNA sequence: TGTGCCAGTATCGATGCAGGGAGCAATCAGCCCCAGCATTTT.

This chain connects TRBV5-1 to TRBJ2-7, with 7 bases matching TRBD1. The CDR3 has 15 amino acids. The germline V gene encodes CDR1 SGHRS and CDR2 YFSETQ. V lost 4 bases and J lost 2; bases outside the gene matches: 9. In nucleotides, the CDR3 is TGCGCCAGCAGCCTAGGGCAGGGGGACACCTACGAGCAGTACTTC. This gives the protein CASSLGQGDTYEQYF.

CDR3 coding DNA: TGCAGTGCTAGATTCGCGATATACGAGCAGTACTTC. It codes for CSARFAIYEQYF. The chain employs TRBV20-1 and TRBJ2-7; D gene uncertain. Looked up from germline, CDR1 is DFQATT and CDR2 is SNEGSKA (reference sequence). V was cut by 2 bases and J by 4 bases, with 9 bases left in between. This CDR3 contains 12 residues.

This clonotype turned up a few times. The chain employs TRBV7-8 and TRBJ1-3; D is uncertain. CDR3 length equals 15 residues. V dropped 1 base and J dropped 1 base, with 8 bases sitting between them. The germline gives CDR1 SGHVS, CDR2 FQNEAQ. The CDR3 loop reads CASSLERVSGNTIYF. In DNA form, the CDR3 reads TGTGCCAGCAGCTTAGAAAGGGTTTCTGGAAACACCATATATTTT.

This clonotype came up many times. This chain joins TRBV19 and TRBJ1-5; D not certain. There are 12 residues in the CDR3. Germline V gives CDR1 LNHDA, CDR2 SQIVND (reference sequence). V was pared by 5 bases and J by 3 bases, with 5 bases between. CDR3: CASSPYNQPQHF. CDR3 coding DNA: TGTGCCAGTAGTCCATACAATCAGCCCCAGCATTTT. The entire variable domain, with the rest obtained from reference TRBV19 and TRBJ1-5, is as follows: DGGITQSPKYLFRKEGQNVTLSCEQNLNHDAMYWYRQDPGQGLRLIYYSQIVNDFQKGDIAEGYSVSREKKESFPLTVTSAQKNPTAFYLCASSPYNQPQHFGDGTRLSIL.

The rearrangement links TRBV2 to TRBJ2-7, with D possibly TRBD2 on 5 matching bases. Germline V gene lookup returns CDR1 SNHLY and CDR2 FYNNEI. The CDR3 is made up of 15 amino acids. V was shortened by 5 bases and J by 3 bases, with 17 bases between the two germline ends. The CDR3 reads CASSSRLSAGYEQYF. Here the CDR3 DNA reads TGTGCCAGCAGTTCCCGTCTTAGCGCGGGCTACGAGCAGTACTTC.

Remarks on this clonotype: Sequence at one end of the junction differs from germline and may be a read error. The rearrangement joins TRBV5-1 to TRBJ2-7; 7 positions agree with TRBD2. This CDR3 spans 13 amino acids. Germline CDR1 SGHRS, CDR2 YFSETQ. CDR3 region: CASSPRDYNEQYF. CDR3 coding DNA: TGTGCCAGCAGCCCTCGGGACTATAACGAGCAGTACTTC.

V is TRBV7-2 and J is TRBJ2-7; 10 bases align to TRBD1. Germline values: CDR1 SGHTA, CDR2 FQGNSA. The V gene end was trimmed by 2 bases and the J gene end by 4 bases; junction bases not matched to a gene: 5. The CDR3 contains 15 residues. CDR3 DNA: TGTGCCAGCAGCTTAACGCCGGGACAGGGGTACGAGCAGTACTTC. Amino acids: CASSLTPGQGYEQYF.